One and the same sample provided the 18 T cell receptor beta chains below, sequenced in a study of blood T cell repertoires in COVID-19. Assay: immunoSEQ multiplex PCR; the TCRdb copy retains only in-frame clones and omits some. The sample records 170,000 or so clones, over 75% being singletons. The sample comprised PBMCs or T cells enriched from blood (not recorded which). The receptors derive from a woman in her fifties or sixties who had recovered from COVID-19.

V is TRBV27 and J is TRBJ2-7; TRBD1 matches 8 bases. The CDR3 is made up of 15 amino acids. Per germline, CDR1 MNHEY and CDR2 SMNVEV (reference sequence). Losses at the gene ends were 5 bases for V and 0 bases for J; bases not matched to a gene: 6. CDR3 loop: CASSPRDRSSYEQYF. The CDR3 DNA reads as TGTGCCAGCAGTCCAAGGGACAGGAGCTCCTACGAGCAGTACTTC.

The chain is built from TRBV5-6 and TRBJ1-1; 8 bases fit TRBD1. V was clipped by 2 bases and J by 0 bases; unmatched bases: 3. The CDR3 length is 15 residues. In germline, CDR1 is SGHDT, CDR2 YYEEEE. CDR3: CASSFRQGMNTEAFF. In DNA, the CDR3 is TGTGCCAGCAGCTTCCGACAGGGGATGAACACTGAAGCTTTCTTT.

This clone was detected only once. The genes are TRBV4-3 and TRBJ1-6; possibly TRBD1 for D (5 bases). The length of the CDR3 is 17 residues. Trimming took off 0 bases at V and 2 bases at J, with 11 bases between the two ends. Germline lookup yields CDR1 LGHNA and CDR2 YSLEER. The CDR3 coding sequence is TGCGCCAGCAGCCAAGATGGGGGGGGAGCCTATAATTCACCCCTCCACTTT. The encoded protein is CASSQDGGGAYNSPLHF.

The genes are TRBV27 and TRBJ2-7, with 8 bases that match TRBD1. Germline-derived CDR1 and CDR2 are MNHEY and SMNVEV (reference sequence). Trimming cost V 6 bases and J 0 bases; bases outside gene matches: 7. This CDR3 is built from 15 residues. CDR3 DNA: TGTGCCAGCAGGCGACAGGGGACATACTCCTACGAGCAGTACTTC. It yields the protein CASRRQGTYSYEQYF.

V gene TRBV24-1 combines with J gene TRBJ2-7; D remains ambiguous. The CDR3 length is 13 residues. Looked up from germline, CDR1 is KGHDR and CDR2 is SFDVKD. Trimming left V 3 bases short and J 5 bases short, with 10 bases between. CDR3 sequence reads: CATSDREADEQYF. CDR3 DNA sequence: TGTGCCACCAGTGATCGAGAGGCCGACGAGCAGTACTTC.

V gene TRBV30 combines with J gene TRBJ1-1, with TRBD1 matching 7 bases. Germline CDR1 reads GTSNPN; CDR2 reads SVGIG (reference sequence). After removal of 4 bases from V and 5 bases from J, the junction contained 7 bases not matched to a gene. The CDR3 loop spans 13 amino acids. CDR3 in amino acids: CAWTGRGYTEAFF. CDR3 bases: TGTGCCTGGACGGGCAGGGGGTATACTGAAGCTTTCTTT.

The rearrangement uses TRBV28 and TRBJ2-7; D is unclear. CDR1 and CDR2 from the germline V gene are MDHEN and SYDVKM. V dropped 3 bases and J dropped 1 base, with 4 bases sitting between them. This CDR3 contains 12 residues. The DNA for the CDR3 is TGTGCCAGCAGTTTGCGGTCCTACGAGCAGTACTTC. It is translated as CASSLRSYEQYF.

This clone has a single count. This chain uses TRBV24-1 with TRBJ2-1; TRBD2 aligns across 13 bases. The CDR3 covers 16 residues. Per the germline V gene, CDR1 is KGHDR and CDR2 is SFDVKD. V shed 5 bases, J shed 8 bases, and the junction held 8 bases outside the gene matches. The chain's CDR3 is CATSATGTSGIDEQFF. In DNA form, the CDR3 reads TGTGCCACCAGTGCCACCGGGACTAGCGGGATCGATGAGCAGTTCTTC.

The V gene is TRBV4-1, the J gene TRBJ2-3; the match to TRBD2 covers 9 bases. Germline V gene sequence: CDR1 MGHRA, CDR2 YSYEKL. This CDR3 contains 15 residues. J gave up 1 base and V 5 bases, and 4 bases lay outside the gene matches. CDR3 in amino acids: CASSFAGGGTDTQYF. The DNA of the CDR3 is TGCGCCAGCAGCTTCGCGGGAGGGGGCACAGATACGCAGTATTTT.

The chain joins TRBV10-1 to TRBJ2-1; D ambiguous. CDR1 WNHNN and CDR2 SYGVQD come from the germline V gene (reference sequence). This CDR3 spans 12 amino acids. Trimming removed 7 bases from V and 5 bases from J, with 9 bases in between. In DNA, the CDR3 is TGCGCCAGCAATTCCAGGAACAATGAGCAGTTCTTC. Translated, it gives CASNSRNNEQFF.

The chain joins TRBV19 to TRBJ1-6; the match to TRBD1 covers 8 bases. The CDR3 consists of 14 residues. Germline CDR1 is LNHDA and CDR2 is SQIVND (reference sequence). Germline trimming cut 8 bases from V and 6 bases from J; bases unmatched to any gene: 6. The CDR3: CASRPGGRNSPLHF. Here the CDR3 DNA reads TGTGCCAGTCGACCAGGGGGCCGTAATTCACCCCTCCACTTT.

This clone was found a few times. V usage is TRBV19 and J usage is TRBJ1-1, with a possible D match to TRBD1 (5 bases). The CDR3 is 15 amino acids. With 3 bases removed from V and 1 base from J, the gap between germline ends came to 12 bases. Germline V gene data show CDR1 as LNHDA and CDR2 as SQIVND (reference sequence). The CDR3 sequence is CASSIGDLQNTEAFF. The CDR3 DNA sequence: TGTGCCAGTAGTATCGGGGACTTACAGAACACTGAAGCTTTCTTT.

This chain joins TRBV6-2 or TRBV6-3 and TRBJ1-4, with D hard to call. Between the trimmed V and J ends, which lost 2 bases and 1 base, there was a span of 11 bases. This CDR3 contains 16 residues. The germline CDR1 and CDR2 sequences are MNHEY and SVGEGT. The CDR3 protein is CASSYQSRGTNEKLFF. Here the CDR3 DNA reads TGTGCCAGCAGTTACCAATCCCGGGGAACTAATGAAAAACTGTTTTTT.

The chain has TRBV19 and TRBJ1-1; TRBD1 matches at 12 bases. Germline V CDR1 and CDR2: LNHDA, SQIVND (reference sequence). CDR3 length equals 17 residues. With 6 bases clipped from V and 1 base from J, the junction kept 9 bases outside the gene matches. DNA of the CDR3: TGTGCCAGTAGCTTCCCCGGGACAGGGGGCCCGAACACTGAAGCTTTCTTT. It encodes CASSFPGTGGPNTEAFF.

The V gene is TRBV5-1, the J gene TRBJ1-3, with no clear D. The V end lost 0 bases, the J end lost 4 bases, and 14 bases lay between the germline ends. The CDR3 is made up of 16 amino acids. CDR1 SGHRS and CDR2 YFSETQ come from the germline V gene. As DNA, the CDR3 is TGCGCCAGCAGCTTGGTACGGGGTGCTTCGGGAAACACCATATATTTT. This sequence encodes CASSLVRGASGNTIYF.

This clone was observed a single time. The CDR3 DNA sequence: TGCAGTTGGGACAGGGGCAGTGAAGCTTTCTTT. This gives the protein CSWDRGSEAFF. The chain joins TRBV20-1 to TRBJ1-1, with 10 nucleotides matching TRBD1. The CDR3 is 11 residues long. CDR1 and CDR2 (germline): DFQATT, SNEGSKA (reference sequence). J was trimmed by 7 bases and V by 8 bases; bases with no gene match: 4.

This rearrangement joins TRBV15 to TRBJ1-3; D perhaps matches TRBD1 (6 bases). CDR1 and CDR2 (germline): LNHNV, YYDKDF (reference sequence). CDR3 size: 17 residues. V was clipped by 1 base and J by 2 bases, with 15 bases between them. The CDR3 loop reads CATSRADSQVPGNTIYF. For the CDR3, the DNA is TGTGCCACCAGCAGAGCGGACAGCCAAGTTCCTGGAAACACCATATATTTT.

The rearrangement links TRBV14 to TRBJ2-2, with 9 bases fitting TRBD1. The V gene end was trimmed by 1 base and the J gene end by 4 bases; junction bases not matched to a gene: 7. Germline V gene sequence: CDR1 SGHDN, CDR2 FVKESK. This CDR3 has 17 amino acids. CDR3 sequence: CASSQGGTGYLTGELFF. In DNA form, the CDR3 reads TGTGCCAGCAGCCAAGGCGGGACAGGGTACCTCACCGGGGAGCTGTTTTTT.